This entry lists 31 T cell receptor beta chains sequenced from one sample in a study of T cells in Graves' hyperthyroidism and ophthalmopathy. Amplified TCR beta CDR3 regions derived from RNA transcripts. The HTBI primer set was used in a first-round RT-PCR of the TCR CDR3. TCRdb used MiXCR to reprocess the multiplex PCR reads, holding one entry per CDR3 protein. The sample includes 500,000 to 650,000 distinct CDR3 sequences, 46% seen only once; the top ten take 35% to 50%. The sequenced sample was peripheral blood or thyroid tissue (not recorded which). The origin of the receptors is an adult woman with Graves' disease, either hyperthyroidism or ophthalmopathy (not recorded which).

This clonotype was seen a handful of times. The chain is built from TRBV27 and TRBJ1-1; D is undetermined. The CDR3 is made up of 13 amino acids. V lost 2 bases and J lost 1, with 5 bases in between. Per germline, CDR1 MNHEY and CDR2 SMNVEV (reference sequence). CDR3: CASSLMRNTEAFF. CDR3 DNA: TGTGCCAGCAGTTTAATGAGGAACACTGAAGCTTTCTTT.

This clonotype has a handful of counts. A read error may be the cause here, since a much bigger clone is one base away. The chain carries TRBV12-3 or TRBV12-4 and TRBJ1-5; 12 bases are shared with TRBD1. CDR3 length: 15 residues. Here the CDR3 reads CASSLGTGGDQPQRF. The DNA for the CDR3 is TGTGCCAGCAGTTTGGGGACAGGGGGCGATCAGCCCCAGCGTTTT.

V gene TRBV19 combines with J gene TRBJ1-5, with D tentatively TRBD1 (5 bases). Trimming pared 4 bases from V and 2 bases from J, leaving 9 bases between. There are 14 residues in the CDR3. CDR1 LNHDA and CDR2 SQIVND come from the germline V gene (reference sequence). The DNA for the CDR3 is TGTGCCAGTAGTAGGGGGATCCGCAATCAGCCCCAGCATTTT. This sequence encodes CASSRGIRNQPQHF.

This clonotype was seen repeatedly, ten times or more. The chain has TRBV11-1 and TRBJ2-5; tentative D call: TRBD2 (6 bases). The germline V gene encodes CDR1 SGHAT and CDR2 FQDESV (reference sequence). The CDR3 has 14 amino acids. V dropped 4 bases and J dropped 5 bases, with 14 bases sitting between them. This chain's CDR3 is CASSSIGGGETQYF. CDR3 bases: TGTGCCAGCAGCTCCATCGGTGGGGGGGAGACCCAGTACTTC.

The chain uses TRBV5-1 and TRBJ1-2; 7 bases are shared with TRBD1. This CDR3 contains 17 residues. Looked up from germline, CDR1 is SGHRS and CDR2 is YFSETQ. The V gene end was trimmed by 0 bases and the J gene end by 4 bases; junction bases not matched to a gene: 12. The CDR3 sequence: CASSLEYAGGRGYGYTF. Here the CDR3 DNA reads TGCGCCAGCAGCTTGGAGTATGCAGGGGGTAGGGGCTATGGCTACACCTTC.

The genes are TRBV7-3 and TRBJ1-1; D not resolved. Germline V CDR1 and CDR2: SGHTA, FQGTGA. The CDR3 runs to 13 residues. V was pared by 6 bases and J by 6 bases, with 14 bases between. CDR3 sequence: CASSQQGSAEAFF. The CDR3 bases are TGTGCCAGCAGTCAACAAGGTTCGGCTGAAGCTTTCTTT.

The CDR3 nucleotides are TGTGCCAGCAGTGCTGTGGACACTGAAGCTTTCTTT. This encodes CASSAVDTEAFF. V and J are TRBV2 and TRBJ1-1; D unresolved. CDR3 length equals 12 residues. Germline V gene lookup returns CDR1 SNHLY and CDR2 FYNNEI. The germline V and J ends were trimmed by 4 bases and 3 bases, with 6 bases remaining between them.

This clonotype was observed at least ten times. The rearrangement links TRBV5-1 to TRBJ2-5; TRBD2 aligns across 12 bases. Unmatched junction bases numbered 18, after V lost 2 bases and J lost 10 bases. The germline CDR1 and CDR2 sequences are SGHRS and YFSETQ. This CDR3 region has 18 residues. CDR3 sequence reads: CASSFTPLGTSGPQVQYF. In DNA form, the CDR3 reads TGCGCCAGCAGCTTTACCCCCCTCGGGACTAGCGGGCCCCAGGTCCAGTACTTC.

This clonotype was recorded at least ten times. This chain links TRBV20-1 with TRBJ1-1; D call uncertain. The CDR3 length is 13 residues. The germline V and J ends were trimmed by 6 bases and 4 bases, with 15 bases remaining between them. Germline V lookup: CDR1 DFQATT, CDR2 SNEGSKA (reference sequence). CDR3 nucleotides: TGCAGTGCCTTAGGAGGAGTAGGCACTGAAGCTTTCTTT. Protein: CSALGGVGTEAFF.

This clonotype has more than one count but fewer than ten. With a much larger clone just one base away, this may be a read error. For the CDR3, the DNA is TGTGCCAGCGGCTTAGATCGGGTTAGCGTCCCATACTTC. It is translated as CASGLDRVSVPYF. The chain joins TRBV11-2 to TRBJ2-7, with a weak D call TRBD2 (5 bases). The CDR3 runs 13 residues. Germline V CDR1 and CDR2: SGHAT, FQNNGV. Full variable domain (rest looked up from reference TRBV11-2 and TRBJ2-7): EAGVAQSPRYKIIEKRQSVAFWCNPISGHATLYWYQQILGQGPKLLIQFQNNGVVDDSQLPKDRFSAERLKGVDSTLKIQPAKLEDSAVYLCASGLDRVSVPYFGPGTRLTVT.

In its sample, this clonotype was seen a few times. The final CDR3 position lacks the conserved phenylalanine or tryptophan, pointing to a likely read error. The limits of the CDR3 on the DNA are not certain, so only TCRdb's listed CDR3 is given. The V gene is TRBV6-1, the J gene TRBJ1-2; the tabulated D call, TRBD1, remains unverified against the DNA. The germline gives CDR1 MNHNS, CDR2 SASEGT. Inclusive of both ends, the CDR3 amounts to 10 amino acids. CDR3 amino acids: CASSEWGATY.

This clonotype was found many times. The chain joins TRBV20-1 to TRBJ2-7; 10 bases line up with TRBD2. Looked up from germline, CDR1 is DFQATT and CDR2 is SNEGSKA (reference sequence). The CDR3 runs 16 residues. V lost 6 bases to trimming and J lost 0 bases; unmatched junction nucleotides: 11. CDR3 residues: CSATGASGSNSYEQYF. CDR3 in DNA: TGCAGTGCCACGGGGGCTAGCGGGAGCAACTCCTACGAGCAGTACTTC.

The J gene is TRBJ2-3, the V gene TRBV7-2; 9 bases agree with TRBD2. In germline, CDR1 is SGHTA, CDR2 FQGNSA. V lost 5 bases, J lost 5 bases, and 14 bases stayed unmatched. The CDR3 runs to 17 residues. DNA of the CDR3: TGTGCCAGCAGCCAGAGACCCTTAGCGGGAGAGCGAGATACGCAGTATTTT. Translating it yields CASSQRPLAGERDTQYF.

The chain links TRBV9 to TRBJ1-2, with D possibly TRBD1 on 6 matching bases. Germline-derived CDR1 and CDR2 are SGDLS and YYNGEE. This CDR3 contains 15 residues. Trimming shortened V by 4 bases and J by 3 bases, and 16 bases separated the two germline ends. Here the CDR3 reads CASSPEGGADYGYTF. The CDR3 DNA is TGTGCCAGCAGCCCCGAGGGGGGCGCCGACTATGGCTACACCTTC. The full variable domain, with the rest looked up from reference TRBV9 and TRBJ1-2, is DSGVTQTPKHLITATGQRVTLRCSPRSGDLSVYWYQQSLDQGLQFLIQYYNGEERAKGNILERFSAQQFPDLHSELNLSSLELGDSALYFCASSPEGGADYGYTFGSGTRLTVV.

The table lists this clonotype with a few counts. A junction end diverges from the germline sequence, so it may reflect a read error. V gene TRBV7-3 combines with J gene TRBJ2-7; a weak D match, TRBD2 (6 bases). The CDR3 has 16 residues. Germline CDR1 reads SGHTA; CDR2 reads FQGTGA. CDR3 protein: CASSQEPGQGGYEQYF. The CDR3 DNA sequence: TGCGCCAGCAGCCAAGAGCCAGGGCAGGGAGGCTACGAGCAGTACTTC.

The rearrangement joins TRBV12-3 or TRBV12-4 to TRBJ1-4; 7 nucleotides align to TRBD1. V shed 4 bases, J shed 8 bases, and the junction held 7 bases outside the gene matches. The CDR3 contains 14 residues. Written as DNA, the CDR3 is TGTGCCAGCAGTTACGACCAGGGGGGCGAAAAACTGTTTTTT. Protein product: CASSYDQGGEKLFF.

This clonotype was counted only a few times. The chain uses TRBV15 and TRBJ2-7; D is undetermined. Germline CDR1 is LNHNV and CDR2 is YYDKDF (reference sequence). V dropped 3 bases and J dropped 0 bases, with 6 bases sitting between them. This CDR3 has 13 residues. CDR3 DNA: TGTGCCACCAGCAGGCGTGGCTCCTACGAGCAGTACTTC. Amino acid sequence: CATSRRGSYEQYF. The full variable domain, its missing parts supplied by reference TRBV15 and TRBJ2-7, is DAMVIQNPRYQVTQFGKPVTLSCSQTLNHNVMYWYQQKSSQAPKLLFHYYDKDFNNEADTPDNFQSRRPNTSFCFLDIRSPGLGDTAMYLCATSRRGSYEQYFGPGTRLTVT.

The gene calls are TRBV10-3 and TRBJ1-2; 7 positions agree with TRBD1. There are 16 residues in the CDR3. Per the germline V gene, CDR1 is ENHRY and CDR2 is SYGVKD. After removal of 11 bases from V and 0 bases from J, the junction contained 15 bases not matched to a gene. CDR3: CAASPRGTTTNYGYTF. CDR3 bases: TGTGCCGCCTCACCCAGGGGGACAACTACTAACTATGGCTACACCTTC.

This clonotype was seen repeatedly, ten times or more. The chain employs TRBV20-1 and TRBJ1-4, with 12 bases identical to TRBD1. The CDR3 contains 15 residues. Germline V gene lookup returns CDR1 DFQATT and CDR2 SNEGSKA (reference sequence). The J segment lost 10 bases and the V segment lost 0 bases, leaving 6 bases of the junction unmatched. The CDR3 region is CSARDRGTGGRKLFF. The CDR3 DNA reads as TGCAGTGCTAGAGATAGGGGGACAGGGGGCAGAAAACTGTTTTTT.

The chain uses TRBV9 and TRBJ2-7; a possible D gene is TRBD2 (7 bases). The ends were cut back, 7 bases at V and 7 bases at J, with 21 bases in the middle. The CDR3 totals 14 residues. Germline V gene lookup returns CDR1 SGDLS and CDR2 YYNGEE. The CDR3 DNA reads as TGTGCCAGCGGGGGGGCCGGGAACACCGGGGAGCAGTACTTC. It specifies CASGGAGNTGEQYF.

This clonotype was seen ten or more times. This chain joins TRBV5-1 and TRBJ2-6, with a weak D call TRBD2 (6 bases). Germline V gives CDR1 SGHRS, CDR2 YFSETQ. The V gene lost 0 bases and the J gene lost 2 bases, with 12 bases spanning the gap. CDR3 length equals 17 residues. This CDR3 reads CASSLATASAGANVLTF. DNA of the CDR3: TGCGCCAGCAGCTTGGCCACGGCTAGCGCTGGGGCCAACGTCCTGACTTTC.

The V call is TRBV5-4, the J call TRBJ2-5; perhaps TRBD2 as D (10 bases). Germline V gene data show CDR1 as SGHNT and CDR2 as YYREEE (reference sequence). Trimming took 0 bases from V and 7 from J, leaving 19 bases between them. This CDR3 spans 16 amino acids. The CDR3 spells CASSLVLAGQGGTQYF. The CDR3 nucleotides are TGTGCCAGCAGCTTGGTACTAGCGGGACAGGGCGGGACCCAGTACTTC.

In its sample, this clonotype was seen many times. The V gene is TRBV2, the J gene TRBJ1-6; D might be TRBD1 (5 bases). The V end lost 7 bases, the J end lost 7 bases, and 11 bases lay between the germline ends. Germline lookup yields CDR1 SNHLY and CDR2 FYNNEI. This CDR3 comprises 13 residues. DNA of the CDR3: TGTGCCAGCATGGGGCAGTCGAATTCACCCCTCCACTTT. It encodes CASMGQSNSPLHF.

The rearrangement uses TRBV20-1 and TRBJ1-5, with 7 bases aligning to TRBD1. The trim removed 0 bases at V and 6 bases at J, leaving 5 bases unmatched. This CDR3 region has 14 residues. Germline V lookup: CDR1 DFQATT, CDR2 SNEGSKA (reference sequence). The CDR3 DNA reads TGCAGTGCTAGAGAAAGGGACAGAAGTCAGCCCCAGCATTTT. Amino acids: CSARERDRSQPQHF.

V gene TRBV29-1 combines with J gene TRBJ2-7; 10 bases match TRBD1. Germline lookup yields CDR1 SQVTM and CDR2 ANQGSEA. The CDR3 length is 14 residues. J gave up 4 bases and V 8 bases, and 11 bases lay outside the gene matches. CDR3: CSSAGGQGLYEQYF. CDR3 sequence (DNA): TGCAGCAGTGCCGGGGGACAGGGGCTTTACGAGCAGTACTTC.

The chain carries TRBV28 and TRBJ1-2; D is uncertain. Per germline, CDR1 MDHEN and CDR2 SYDVKM. The CDR3 loop spans 15 amino acids. The V and J ends lost 3 bases and 6 bases respectively, with 17 bases between them. The DNA for the CDR3 is TGTGCCAGCAGTTTTTCCCCGGTTGATGACGATGGCTACACCTTC. This gives the protein CASSFSPVDDDGYTF.

The table lists this clonotype with a few counts. The chain couples TRBV25-1 to TRBJ1-3; unclear D gene. This CDR3 is built from 15 residues. Germline V gene data show CDR1 as MGHDK and CDR2 as SYGVNS. The ends were cut back, 2 bases at V and 8 bases at J, with 16 bases in the middle. The CDR3 nucleotides are TGTGCCAGCAGTGAAAGAGCCCGAAACGGGCACACCATATATTTT. Translated, it gives CASSERARNGHTIYF.

This clonotype occurred many times. This chain links TRBV7-2 with TRBJ2-7; D gene ambiguous. The CDR3 spans 13 residues. The germline V gene has CDR1 SGHTA and CDR2 FQGNSA. V was clipped by 7 bases and J by 2 bases, with 12 bases between them. The CDR3 coding sequence is TGTGCCAGCACCCTTAAGGCTGCCTACGAGCAGTACTTC. Protein sequence: CASTLKAAYEQYF.

The gene calls are TRBV20-1 and TRBJ2-7; perhaps TRBD2 as D (6 bases). Trimming left V 6 bases short and J 4 bases short, with 22 bases between. Germline CDR1 and CDR2: DFQATT and SNEGSKA (reference sequence). This CDR3 has 15 residues. For the CDR3, the DNA is TGCAGTGCCACCGTTGGGGAGCGGGCTACGTACGAGCAGTACTTC. Protein: CSATVGERATYEQYF.

The chain links TRBV9 to TRBJ2-2; no clear D gene. Germline lookup yields CDR1 SGDLS and CDR2 YYNGEE. Trimming took off 0 bases at V and 6 bases at J, with 9 bases between the two ends. This CDR3 has 14 amino acids. Here the CDR3 reads CASSVDQWSGELFF. The CDR3 DNA follows: TGTGCCAGCAGCGTAGACCAGTGGTCCGGGGAGCTGTTTTTT.

This sequence joins TRBV5-4 and TRBJ2-5; perhaps TRBD1 as D (6 bases). The V end was cut by 4 bases, the J end by 2 bases, with 12 bases between. Germline V gives CDR1 SGHNT, CDR2 YYREEE (reference sequence). The length of the CDR3 is 14 residues. The CDR3 bases are TGTGCCAGCAGCAGGACAGTGGGGCAAGAGACCCAGTACTTC. Translation: CASSRTVGQETQYF. Drawing the rest from reference TRBV5-4 and TRBJ2-5, the complete variable domain is ETGVTQSPTHLIKTRGQQVTLRCSSQSGHNTVSWYQQALGQGPQFIFQYYREEENGRGNFPPRFSGLQFPNYSSELNVNALELDDSALYLCASSRTVGQETQYFGPGTRLLVL.